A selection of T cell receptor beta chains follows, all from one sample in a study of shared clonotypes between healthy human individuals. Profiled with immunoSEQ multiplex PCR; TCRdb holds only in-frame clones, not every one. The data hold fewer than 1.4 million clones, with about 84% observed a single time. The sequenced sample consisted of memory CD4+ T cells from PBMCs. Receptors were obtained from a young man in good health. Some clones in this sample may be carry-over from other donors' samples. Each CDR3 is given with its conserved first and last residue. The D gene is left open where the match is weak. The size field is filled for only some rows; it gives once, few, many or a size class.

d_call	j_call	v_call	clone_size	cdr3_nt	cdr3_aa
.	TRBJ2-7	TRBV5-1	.	TGCGCCAGCAGCTTGGACAGAGGCGAGCAGTACTTC	CASSLDRGEQYF
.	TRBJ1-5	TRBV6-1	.	TGTGCCAGCAGCAAGCAGGGGAATCAGCCCCAGCATTTT	CASSKQGNQPQHF
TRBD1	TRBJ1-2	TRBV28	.	TGTGCCAGCAGTCCGGGACAGAATGTCTATGGCTACACTTTC	CASSPGQNVYGYTF
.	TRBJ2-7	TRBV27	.	TGTGCCAGCAGTTTGGCAGTTCGGACCTACGAGCAGTACTTC	CASSLAVRTYEQYF
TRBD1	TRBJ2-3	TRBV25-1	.	TGTGCCAGCAGTGCCGGGGTAGGGGGCTTCGCAGATACGCAGTATTTT	CASSAGVGGFADTQYF
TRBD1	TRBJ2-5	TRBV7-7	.	TGTGCCAGCAGCGCGATGGGACAGGGCTCAGAGACCCAGTACTTC	CASSAMGQGSETQYF
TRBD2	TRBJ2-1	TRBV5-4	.	TGTGCCAGCAATACAGCGGCTAGCGGGAGGGGCAATGAGCAGTTCTTC	CASNTAASGRGNEQFF
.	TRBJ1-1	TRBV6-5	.	TGTGCCAGCAGTTACTCGATGTCACACAACACTGAAGCTTTCTTT	CASSYSMSHNTEAFF
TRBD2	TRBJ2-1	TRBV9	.	TGTGCCAGCAGCCCCAGTGGAGCGGGAGCAACCTACAATGAGCAGTTCTTC	CASSPSGAGATYNEQFF
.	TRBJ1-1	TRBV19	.	TGTGCCAGTAGTAACCAACCAGGTAAGGGAGACACTGAAGCTTTCTTT	CASSNQPGKGDTEAFF
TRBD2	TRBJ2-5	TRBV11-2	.	TGTGCCAGCAAGGCGGGGGGGGAGACCCAGTACTTC	CASKAGGETQYF
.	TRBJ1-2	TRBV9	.	TGTGCCAGCAGCGTAAACGCAGTATACAACTATGGCTACACCTTC	CASSVNAVYNYGYTF
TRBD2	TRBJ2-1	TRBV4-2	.	TGTGCCAGCAGGGCGGGGGAGAGAGATGAGCAGTTCTTC	CASRAGERDEQFF
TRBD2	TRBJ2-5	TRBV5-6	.	TGTGCCAGCAGCCGACGGACTAGCGGGACGGAGACCCAGTACTTC	CASSRRTSGTETQYF
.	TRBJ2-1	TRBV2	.	TGTGCCAGCAGACCCCAGGCGGATGAGCAGTTCTTC	CASRPQADEQFF
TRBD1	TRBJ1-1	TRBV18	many	TGTGCCAGCTCACCCACGACAGGGATGAACACTGAAGCTTTCTTT	CASSPTTGMNTEAFF